This TCR beta chain was sequenced during a study of T-cell reconstitution after alpha-beta-depleted transplantation in children. This clonotype was observed a handful of times. V lost 0 bases and J lost 3; bases outside the gene matches: 5. The CDR3 is 15 residues long. Germline CDR1 and CDR2: MGHRA and YSYEKL. Construction of the TCRbeta library involved unique molecular identifiers. TCRdb redid the calling of the PCR reads with MiXCR, one entry per CDR3 protein. The sample has approximately 340,000 distinct CDR3 sequences, approximately 10% seen once. The chain is built from TRBV4-1 and TRBJ2-7; 7 nucleotides line up with TRBD1. This TCR came from a human donor who donated a stem cell graft to a child with acute lymphoblastic leukemia. This specimen consisted of PBMCs from the stem cell graft donor, obtained from the stem cell graft. The CDR3 DNA reads as TGCGCCAGCAGCCAAGAAGGGGACAGTCTCTACGAGCAGTACTTC. Protein product: CASSQEGDSLYEQYF.